Each of the 7 T cell receptor beta chains below was sequenced from the same sample in a study of Graves' ophthalmopathy and Graves' hyperthyroidism. RNA transcripts provided the template for amplifying TCR beta CDR3 regions. Second-round multiplex PCR followed a first-round RT-PCR using HTBI primers. TCRdb processed the multiplex PCR reads anew with MiXCR; each CDR3 protein has one entry. This sample has hundreds of thousands of distinct CDR3 sequences, with over 20% found just once. The sample consisted of peripheral blood. The receptors were gathered from a woman between 18 and 29 years old with stable Graves' hyperthyroidism.

This clonotype was found many times. This sequence joins TRBV3-1 and TRBJ2-2; D ambiguous. Germline CDR1 and CDR2: LGHDT and YNNKEL (reference sequence). V was pared by 1 base and J by 1 base, with 10 bases between. This CDR3 has 16 residues. The CDR3 DNA is TGTGCCAGCAGCCAAGGACGGAGAATGAACACCGGGGAGCTGTTTTTT. Amino acids: CASSQGRRMNTGELFF. Full variable domain (remainder filled in from reference TRBV3-1 and TRBJ2-2): DTAVSQTPKYLVTQMGNDKSIKCEQNLGHDTMYWYKQDSKKFLKIMFSYNNKELIINETVPNRFSPKSPDKAHLNLHINSLELGDSAVYFCASSQGRRMNTGELFFGEGSRLTVL.

This clonotype was detected many times. The chain has TRBV5-1 and TRBJ2-7, with TRBD1 matching 9 bases. CDR3 size: 15 residues. Germline lookup yields CDR1 SGHRS and CDR2 YFSETQ. V was pared by 0 bases and J by 3 bases, with 4 bases of the junction left unmatched. CDR3 nucleotides: TGCGCCAGCAGCTTGGGGGTGGGACAGGGCTACGAGCAGTACTTC. Its translation is CASSLGVGQGYEQYF.

This clonotype was observed at least ten times. This chain links TRBV12-3 or TRBV12-4 with TRBJ2-5; tentatively, D is TRBD2 (5 bases). The CDR3 has 15 residues. Trimming removed 3 bases at V and 0 bases at J, with 11 bases between. The CDR3, as DNA: TGTGCCAGCAGTTTCGAAGTGGGAGACCAAGAGACCCAGTACTTC. Translation gives CASSFEVGDQETQYF.

Ten or more counts support this clonotype. The chain combines TRBV20-1 with TRBJ2-7, with 8 bases that match TRBD2. V was pared by 3 bases and J by 6 bases, with 16 bases of the junction left unmatched. This CDR3 contains 16 residues. CDR1 is DFQATT, CDR2 SNEGSKA, per germline (reference sequence). The CDR3 DNA follows: TGCAGTGCTAGTGGTCCGTCGACTAGCGCCTACCTCGAGCAGTACTTC. Protein sequence: CSASGPSTSAYLEQYF.

This clonotype was recorded many times. The gene calls are TRBV2 and TRBJ2-5; D perhaps matches TRBD1 (7 bases). Trimming cost V 6 bases and J 2 bases, with 13 bases left between them. The germline gives CDR1 SNHLY, CDR2 FYNNEI. The CDR3 consists of 14 residues. The CDR3 reads CASRAGQTQETQYF. The CDR3 bases are TGTGCCAGCAGGGCGGGACAGACGCAAGAGACCCAGTACTTC.

Only a few counts were recorded for this clonotype. The rearrangement joins TRBV7-2 to TRBJ1-1; D remains unclear. CDR3 length: 13 amino acids. V lost 2 bases to trimming and J lost 4 bases, with 8 bases between them. The germline V gene encodes CDR1 SGHTA and CDR2 FQGNSA. The CDR3, as DNA: TGTGCCAGCAGCTTATATTCAGCCACTGAAGCTTTCTTT. Its translation: CASSLYSATEAFF.

Details on this clonotype: Being one base from a much bigger clone, this may be a read error. V usage is TRBV27 and J usage is TRBJ2-3; 8 nucleotides agree with TRBD1. The length of the CDR3 is 14 residues. Germline-derived CDR1 and CDR2 are MNHEY and SMNVEV (reference sequence). This CDR3 is CASSKGQGTVTQYF. CDR3 coding DNA: TGTGCCAGCAGTAAAGGACAGGGAACAGTTACGCAGTATTTT.